The 10 T cell receptor beta chains reported below all come from one sample, sequenced in a study of PD-1 blockade in mismatch repair-deficient tumors (dated by TCRdb to 2016 to 2017). The library was built by means of the immunoSEQ multiplex PCR assay. TCRdb holds this immuneACCESS table with in-frame rearrangements only. Some clones are missing; in checked studies, unresolved V genes explain under half, and the rest has no known cause. The sample table shows 40,000 or so clones, and 65% to 85% are seen once. The ten largest make up about 1% of the sample. Sequencing was performed on PBMCs, taken 38 weeks after starting pembrolizumab. The receptors stem from an adult with mismatch repair-deficient cancer.

CDR3 DNA: TGTGCCAGCAGCCGCCGGGAGACCAACACCGGGGAGCTGTTTTTT. This sequence encodes CASSRRETNTGELFF. J is TRBJ2-2 and V is TRBV7-9; possibly TRBD2 for D (6 bases). Trimming stripped 5 bases from V and 2 bases from J, with 12 bases between. The CDR3 length is 15 residues. Germline CDR1 reads SEHNR; CDR2 reads FQNEAQ (reference sequence).

This chain links TRBV19 with TRBJ2-4; the match to TRBD2 covers 8 bases. V trimming: 5 bases; J trimming: 1 base; junction bases outside the gene matches: 7. CDR3 length: 16 amino acids. CDR1 and CDR2 (germline): LNHDA, SQIVND (reference sequence). CDR3 in DNA: TGTGCCAGTAGTTTACCGGGGGGGCTTGCCAAAAACATTCAGTACTTC. Protein: CASSLPGGLAKNIQYF.

The chain recombines TRBV19 with TRBJ2-1, with D tentatively TRBD1 (5 bases). The CDR3 has 16 amino acids. The germline gives CDR1 LNHDA, CDR2 SQIVND (reference sequence). V shed 4 bases and J shed 1 base, with 14 bases lying between them. Here the CDR3 reads CASSNNRGSSYNEQFF. In DNA, the CDR3 is TGTGCCAGTAGTAACAATAGGGGATCTTCCTACAATGAGCAGTTCTTC. Filled out from reference TRBV19 and TRBJ2-1, the complete variable domain reads DGGITQSPKYLFRKEGQNVTLSCEQNLNHDAMYWYRQDPGQGLRLIYYSQIVNDFQKGDIAEGYSVSREKKESFPLTVTSAQKNPTAFYLCASSNNRGSSYNEQFFGPGTRLTVL.

CDR3: CAWSVREGRGTEAFF. The DNA of the CDR3 is TGTGCCTGGAGTGTACGGGAGGGAAGAGGAACTGAAGCTTTCTTT. The chain recombines TRBV30 with TRBJ1-1; no reliable D call. This CDR3 has 15 residues. Trimming removed 0 bases at V and 5 bases at J, with 16 bases between. The V gene's germline CDR1 is GTSNPN and CDR2 SVGIG (reference sequence).

This clone appeared a few times. The chain recombines TRBV5-1 with TRBJ2-7; 8 bases align to TRBD1. The V gene's germline CDR1 is SGHRS and CDR2 YFSETQ. The CDR3 spans 13 residues. The junction had 5 bases not matched to a gene; V was cut back by 3 bases and J by 6 bases. The DNA for the CDR3 is TGCGCCAGCAGCTCGGACAGGGTAGGCGAGCAGTACTTC. Protein: CASSSDRVGEQYF.

The chain joins TRBV29-1 to TRBJ2-3; TRBD2 matches 12 bases. The V and J ends lost 7 bases and 2 bases, in that order; junction bases with no gene match: 7. CDR3 length: 15 residues. The germline V gene encodes CDR1 SQVTM and CDR2 ANQGSEA. Here the CDR3 DNA reads TGCAGCGCCTTGGGACTAGCGGGCCCCACAGATACGCAGTATTTT. This translates into CSALGLAGPTDTQYF.

This clone was seen a few times. The chain has TRBV14 and TRBJ1-2, with TRBD1 matching 7 bases. The CDR3 is 13 residues long. The J segment lost 5 bases and the V segment lost 4 bases, leaving 4 bases of the junction unmatched. Germline V gives CDR1 SGHDN, CDR2 FVKESK. CDR3 nucleotides: TGTGCCAGCAGCCCGACAGGGAAGTATGGCTACACCTTC. Protein sequence: CASSPTGKYGYTF.

The chain couples TRBV4-1 to TRBJ2-1; 12 nucleotides line up with TRBD2. The CDR3 consists of 19 residues. Germline CDR1 MGHRA, CDR2 YSYEKL. The V segment lost 4 bases and the J segment 10 bases; nucleotides outside the gene matches: 20. The CDR3 DNA sequence: TGCGCCAGCAGCCTCGATTCGACTAGCGGGAGACGAACTAAGGGCGAGCAGTTCTTC. Protein: CASSLDSTSGRRTKGEQFF.

The gene calls are TRBV19 and TRBJ2-1; 8 nucleotides align to TRBD2. The CDR3 consists of 19 residues. Germline CDR1 is LNHDA and CDR2 is SQIVND (reference sequence). Germline trimming cut 5 bases from V and 0 bases from J; bases unmatched to any gene: 15. The CDR3 DNA reads TGTGCCAGTAGTCTAGGACTAGCCGGGACTCGTTTCTCCTACAATGAGCAGTTCTTC. It translates to CASSLGLAGTRFSYNEQFF.

As for this clone: Different DNA sequences within this sample yield the same CDR3. The V call is TRBV5-1, the J call TRBJ1-1; a weak D match, TRBD1 (6 bases). Germline-derived CDR1 and CDR2 are SGHRS and YFSETQ. V lost 0 bases and J 4 bases, leaving 13 bases between the germline ends. The CDR3 totals 15 residues. CDR3 in amino acids: CASSLDGRGSTEAFF. The CDR3 DNA sequence: TGCGCCAGCAGCTTGGACGGCAGGGGAAGCACTGAAGCTTTCTTT.